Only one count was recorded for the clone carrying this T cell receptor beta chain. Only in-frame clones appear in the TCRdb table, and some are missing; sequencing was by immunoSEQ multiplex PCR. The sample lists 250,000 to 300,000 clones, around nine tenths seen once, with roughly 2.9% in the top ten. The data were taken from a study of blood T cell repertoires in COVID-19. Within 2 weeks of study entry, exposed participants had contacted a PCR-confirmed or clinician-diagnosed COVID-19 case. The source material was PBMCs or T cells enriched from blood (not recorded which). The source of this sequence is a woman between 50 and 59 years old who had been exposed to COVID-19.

This chain's CDR3 is CASSLTGGTYEQYF. The CDR3 DNA sequence: TGTGCCAGCAGCTTGACAGGGGGTACCTACGAGCAGTACTTC. The chain carries TRBV5-4 and TRBJ2-7; the match to TRBD1 covers 8 bases. Germline V gene lookup returns CDR1 SGHNT and CDR2 YYREEE (reference sequence). This CDR3 region has 14 residues. Trimming took 1 base from V and 2 from J; bases not matched to a gene: 2.